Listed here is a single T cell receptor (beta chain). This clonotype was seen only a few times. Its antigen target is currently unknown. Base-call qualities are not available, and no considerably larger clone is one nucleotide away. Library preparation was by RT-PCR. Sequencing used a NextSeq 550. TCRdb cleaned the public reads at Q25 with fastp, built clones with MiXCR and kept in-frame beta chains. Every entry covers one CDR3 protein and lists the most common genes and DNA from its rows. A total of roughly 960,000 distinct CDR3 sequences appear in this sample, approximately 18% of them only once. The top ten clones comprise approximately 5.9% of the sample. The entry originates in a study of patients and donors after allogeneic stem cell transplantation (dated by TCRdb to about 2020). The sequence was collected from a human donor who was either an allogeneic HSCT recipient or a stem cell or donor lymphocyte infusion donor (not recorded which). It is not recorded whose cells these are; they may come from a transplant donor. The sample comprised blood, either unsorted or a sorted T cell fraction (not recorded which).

CDR3 region: CASSLSVGGSSGYTF. Here is the DNA: TGCGCCAGCAGCTTAAGCGTCGGTGGCTCTAGTGGCTACACCTTC. Recombination connected TRBV5-1 to TRBJ1-2; there is no confident call for the D gene. Spanning cysteine to phenylalanine, the CDR3 consists of 15 amino acids. The kept DNA is CDR3 alone, 45 bases in frame from the first base. The germline V gene specifies SGHRS as CDR1 and YFSETQ as CDR2. V loses 2 bases of germline sequence and J loses 7 bases, and the interval between the two ends is 18 bases.